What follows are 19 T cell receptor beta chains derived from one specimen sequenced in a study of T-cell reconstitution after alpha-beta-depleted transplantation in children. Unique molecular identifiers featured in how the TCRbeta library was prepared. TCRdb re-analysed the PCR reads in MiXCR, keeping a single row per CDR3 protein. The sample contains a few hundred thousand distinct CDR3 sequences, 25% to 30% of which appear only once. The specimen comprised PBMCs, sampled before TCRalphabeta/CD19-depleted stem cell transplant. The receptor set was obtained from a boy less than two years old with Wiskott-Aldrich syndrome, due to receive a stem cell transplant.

The CDR3 coding sequence is TGTGCCAGCAGTGAATCTACTAATCAGCCCCAGCATTTT. Amino acids: CASSESTNQPQHF. The chain has TRBV6-4 and TRBJ1-5; D unclear. The germline gives CDR1 MRHNA, CDR2 SNTAGT. This CDR3 has 13 amino acids. The V end lost 3 bases, the J end lost 4 bases, and 7 bases lay between the germline ends.

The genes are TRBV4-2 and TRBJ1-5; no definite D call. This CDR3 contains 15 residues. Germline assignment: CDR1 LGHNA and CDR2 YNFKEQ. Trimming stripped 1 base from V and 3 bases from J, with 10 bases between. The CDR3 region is CASSQGPGFNQPQHF. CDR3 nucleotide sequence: TGTGCCAGCAGCCAAGGGCCAGGATTCAATCAGCCCCAGCATTTT.

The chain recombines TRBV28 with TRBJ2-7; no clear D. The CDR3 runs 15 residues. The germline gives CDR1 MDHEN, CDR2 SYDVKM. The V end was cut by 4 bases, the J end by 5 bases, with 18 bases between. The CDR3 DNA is TGTGCCAGCAGTTCCCCCGCGGACGCGAAAAACGAGCAGTACTTC. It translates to CASSSPADAKNEQYF.

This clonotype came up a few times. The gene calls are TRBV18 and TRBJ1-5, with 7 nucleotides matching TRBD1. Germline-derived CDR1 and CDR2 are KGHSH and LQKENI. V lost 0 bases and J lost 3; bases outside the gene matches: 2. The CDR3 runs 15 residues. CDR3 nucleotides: TGTGCCAGCTCACCACCCGGACAGGTCAATCAGCCCCAGCATTTT. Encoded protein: CASSPPGQVNQPQHF.

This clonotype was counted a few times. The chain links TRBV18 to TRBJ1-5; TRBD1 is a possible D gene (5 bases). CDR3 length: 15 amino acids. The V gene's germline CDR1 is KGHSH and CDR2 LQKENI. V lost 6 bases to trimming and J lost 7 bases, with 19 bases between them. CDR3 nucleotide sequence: TGTGCCAGCTCCCTGACCACGGGAAGGGACCAGCCCCAGCATTTT. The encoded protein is CASSLTTGRDQPQHF.

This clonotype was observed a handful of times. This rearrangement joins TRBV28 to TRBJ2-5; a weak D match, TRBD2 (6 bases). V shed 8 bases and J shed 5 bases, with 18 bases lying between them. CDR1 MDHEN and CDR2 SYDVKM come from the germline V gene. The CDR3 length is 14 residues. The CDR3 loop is CASERGGFGETQYF. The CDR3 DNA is TGTGCCAGCGAACGTGGGGGGTTCGGGGAGACCCAGTACTTC. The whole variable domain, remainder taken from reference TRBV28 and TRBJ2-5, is DVKVTQSSRYLVKRTGEKVFLECVQDMDHENMFWYRQDPGLGLRLIYFSYDVKMKEKGDIPEGYSVSREKKERFSLILESASTNQTSMYLCASERGGFGETQYFGPGTRLLVL.

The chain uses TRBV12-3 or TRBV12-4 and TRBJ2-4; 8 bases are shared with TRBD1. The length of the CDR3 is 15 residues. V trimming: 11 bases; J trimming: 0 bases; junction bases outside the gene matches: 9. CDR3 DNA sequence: TGTGCCGACAAGGACAGGGACTTAGCCAAAAACATTCAGTACTTC. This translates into CADKDRDLAKNIQYF.

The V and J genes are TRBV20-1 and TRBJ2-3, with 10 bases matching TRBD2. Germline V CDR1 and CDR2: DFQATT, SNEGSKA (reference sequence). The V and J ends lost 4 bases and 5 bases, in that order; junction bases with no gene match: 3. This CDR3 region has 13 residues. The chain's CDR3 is CSAKPSGRDTQYF. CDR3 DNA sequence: TGCAGTGCTAAGCCTAGCGGGAGAGATACGCAGTATTTT.

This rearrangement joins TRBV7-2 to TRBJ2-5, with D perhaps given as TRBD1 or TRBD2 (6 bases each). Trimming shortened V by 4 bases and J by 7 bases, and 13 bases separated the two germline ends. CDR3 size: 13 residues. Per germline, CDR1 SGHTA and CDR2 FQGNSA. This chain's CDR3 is CASSSLRGGTQYF. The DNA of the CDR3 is TGTGCCAGCAGCTCGCTCAGGGGAGGGACCCAGTACTTC.

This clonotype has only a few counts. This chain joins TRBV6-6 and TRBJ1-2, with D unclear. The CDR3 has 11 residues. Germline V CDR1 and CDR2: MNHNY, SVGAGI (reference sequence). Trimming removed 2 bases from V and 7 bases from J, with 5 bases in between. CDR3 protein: CASSYLAGYTF. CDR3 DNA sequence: TGTGCCAGCAGTTACCTTGCTGGCTACACCTTC.

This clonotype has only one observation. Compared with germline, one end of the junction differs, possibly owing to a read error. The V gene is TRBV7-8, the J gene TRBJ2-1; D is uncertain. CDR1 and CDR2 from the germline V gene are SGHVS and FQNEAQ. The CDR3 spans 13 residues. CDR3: CASTLGYNNEQFF. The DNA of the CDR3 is TGTGCCAGCACCTTAGGGTATAACAATGAGCAGTTCTTC.

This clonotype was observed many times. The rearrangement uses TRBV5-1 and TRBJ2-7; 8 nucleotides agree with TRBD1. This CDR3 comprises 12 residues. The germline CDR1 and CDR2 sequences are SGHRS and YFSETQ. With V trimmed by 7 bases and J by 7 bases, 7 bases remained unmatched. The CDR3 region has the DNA TGCGCCAGCCGCGTACAGGGGGAAGAGCAGTACTTC. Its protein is CASRVQGEEQYF.

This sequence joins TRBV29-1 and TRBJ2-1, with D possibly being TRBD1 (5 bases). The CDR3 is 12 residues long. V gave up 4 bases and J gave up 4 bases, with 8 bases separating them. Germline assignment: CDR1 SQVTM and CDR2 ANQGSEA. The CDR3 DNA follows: TGCAGCGTTGTTCCAGGGTACAATGAGCAGTTCTTC. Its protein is CSVVPGYNEQFF.

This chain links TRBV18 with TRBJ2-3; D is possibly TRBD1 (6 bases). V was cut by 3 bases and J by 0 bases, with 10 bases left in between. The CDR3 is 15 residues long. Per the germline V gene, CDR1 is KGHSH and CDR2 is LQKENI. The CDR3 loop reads CASSPGQSSTDTQYF. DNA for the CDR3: TGTGCCAGCTCACCTGGACAGTCTAGCACAGATACGCAGTATTTT.

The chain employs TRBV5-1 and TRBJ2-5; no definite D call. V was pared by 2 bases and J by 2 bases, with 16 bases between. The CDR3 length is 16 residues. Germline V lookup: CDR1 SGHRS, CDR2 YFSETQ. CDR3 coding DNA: TGCGCCAGCAGCTTCTTCACACCCGGGTCTCAAGAGACCCAGTACTTC. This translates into CASSFFTPGSQETQYF.

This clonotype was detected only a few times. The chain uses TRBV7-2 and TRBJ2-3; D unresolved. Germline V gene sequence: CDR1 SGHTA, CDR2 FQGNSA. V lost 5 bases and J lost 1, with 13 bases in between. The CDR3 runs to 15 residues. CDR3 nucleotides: TGTGCCAGCAGCCAAGTATCACTCCGCACAGATACGCAGTATTTT. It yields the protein CASSQVSLRTDTQYF. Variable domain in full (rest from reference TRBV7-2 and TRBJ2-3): GAGVSQSPSNKVTEKGKDVELRCDPISGHTALYWYRQSLGQGLEFLIYFQGNSAPDKSGLPSDRFSAERTGGSVSTLTIQRTQQEDSAVYLCASSQVSLRTDTQYFGPGTRLTVL.

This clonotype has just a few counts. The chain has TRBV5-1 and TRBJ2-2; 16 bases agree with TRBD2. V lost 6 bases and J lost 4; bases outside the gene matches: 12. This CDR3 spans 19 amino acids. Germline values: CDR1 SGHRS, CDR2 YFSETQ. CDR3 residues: CASNPTGTSGRAGTGELFF. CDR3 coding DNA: TGCGCCAGCAACCCTACCGGGACTAGCGGGAGGGCCGGCACCGGGGAGCTGTTTTTT.

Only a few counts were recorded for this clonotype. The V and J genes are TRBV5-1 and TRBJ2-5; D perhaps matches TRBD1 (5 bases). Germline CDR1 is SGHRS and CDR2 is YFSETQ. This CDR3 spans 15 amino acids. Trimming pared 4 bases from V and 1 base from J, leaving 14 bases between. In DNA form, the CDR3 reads TGCGCCAGCAGCCCAATAGCAGGGCCCCAAGAGACCCAGTACTTC. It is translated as CASSPIAGPQETQYF.

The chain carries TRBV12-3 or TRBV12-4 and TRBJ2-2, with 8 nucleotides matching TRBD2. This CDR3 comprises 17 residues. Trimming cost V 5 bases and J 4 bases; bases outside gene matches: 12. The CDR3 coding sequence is TGTGCCAGCAGTCCCCTCCTTCGAGCGGGAGTCACCGGGGAGCTGTTTTTT. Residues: CASSPLLRAGVTGELFF.